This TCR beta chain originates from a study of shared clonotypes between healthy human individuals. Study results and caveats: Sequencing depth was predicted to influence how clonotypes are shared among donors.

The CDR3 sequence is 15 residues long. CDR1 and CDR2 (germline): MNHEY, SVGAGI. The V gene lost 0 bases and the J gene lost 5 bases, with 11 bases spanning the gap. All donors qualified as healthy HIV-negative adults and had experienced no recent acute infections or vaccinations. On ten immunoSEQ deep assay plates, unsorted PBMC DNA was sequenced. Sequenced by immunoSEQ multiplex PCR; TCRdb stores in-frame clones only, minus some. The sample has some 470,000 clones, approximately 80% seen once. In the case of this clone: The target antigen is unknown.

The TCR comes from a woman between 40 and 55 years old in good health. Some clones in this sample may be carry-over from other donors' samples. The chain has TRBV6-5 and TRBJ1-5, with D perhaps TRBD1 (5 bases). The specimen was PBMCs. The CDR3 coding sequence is TGTGCCAGCAGTTACTCCAGCAGGGCGGATCAGCCCCAGCATTTT. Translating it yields CASSYSSRADQPQHF.